The text below deals with one TCR beta chain. Its antigen is currently unknown. This sample was included in a study of shared clonotypes between healthy human individuals. Notes on the study in general: Across subsets, estimated richness was generally greater for naive than for memory populations.

Some clones are missing from TCRdb's copy, which holds only in-frame ones; the method was immunoSEQ multiplex PCR. The top ten clones hold more than 0.9% of a sample with nearly 2 million clones, approximately 95% of them seen once. Naive CD8 cells lacked CD45RO, underwent positive selection for CCR7 and left out terminally differentiated effector memory CD45RA+ cells. The TCR comes from a man younger than 35 in good health. The material sequenced was naive CD8+ T cells sorted from blood.

CDR3 nucleotide sequence: TGTGCCAGCAGCTTTACTAGCGGGAGAGAGTTCTTC. This gives the protein CASSFTSGREFF. This rearrangement joins TRBV7-9 to TRBJ2-1; 11 nucleotides match TRBD2. The CDR3 spans 12 residues. With 3 bases clipped from V and 14 bases from J, the junction kept 3 bases outside the gene matches. Germline CDR1 reads SEHNR; CDR2 reads FQNEAQ (reference sequence). The entire variable domain, with the rest obtained from reference TRBV7-9 and TRBJ2-1, is as follows: DTGVSQNPRHKITKRGQNVTFRCDPISEHNRLYWYRQTLGQGPEFLTYFQNEAQLEKSRLLSDRFSAERPKGSFSTLEIQRTEQGDSAMYLCASSFTSGREFFGPGTRLTVL.